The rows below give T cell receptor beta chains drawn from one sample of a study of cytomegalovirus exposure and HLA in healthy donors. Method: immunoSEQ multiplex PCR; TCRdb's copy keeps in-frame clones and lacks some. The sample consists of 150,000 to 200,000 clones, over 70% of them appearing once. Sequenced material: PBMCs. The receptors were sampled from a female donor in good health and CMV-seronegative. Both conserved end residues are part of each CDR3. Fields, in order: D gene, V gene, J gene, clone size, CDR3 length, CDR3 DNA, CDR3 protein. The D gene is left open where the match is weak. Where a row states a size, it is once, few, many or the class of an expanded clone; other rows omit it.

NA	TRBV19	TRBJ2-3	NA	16	TGTGCCAGTACCCAACTTTTCCCCACTAGCACAGATACGCAGTATTTT	CASTQLFPTSTDTQYF
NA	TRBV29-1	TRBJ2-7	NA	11	TGCAGCCCGAGTCGGGACTACGAGCAGTACTTC	CSPSRDYEQYF
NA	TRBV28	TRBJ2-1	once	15	TGTGCCAGCAGTTTAGAGATAAGCTCCTACAATGAGCAGTTCTTC	CASSLEISSYNEQFF
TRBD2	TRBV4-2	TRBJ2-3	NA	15	TGTGCCAGCAGCCAAGCCGGGACTAGCGGGATTACGCAGTATTTT	CASSQAGTSGITQYF
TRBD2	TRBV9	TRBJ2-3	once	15	TGTGCCAGCATCCAGACTAGCGGGAGATCAGATACGCAGTATTTT	CASIQTSGRSDTQYF
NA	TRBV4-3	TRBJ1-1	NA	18	TGCGCCAGCAGCCAAGATAACTTTAGACGGGGGGAAGTCACTGAAGCTTTCTTT	CASSQDNFRRGEVTEAFF
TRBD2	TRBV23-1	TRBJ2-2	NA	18	TGCGCCAGCAGTCCCCCGCCGAGGGCTAGCGGGAACACCGGGGAGCTGTTTTTT	CASSPPPRASGNTGELFF
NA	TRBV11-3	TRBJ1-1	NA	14	TGTGCCAGCAGTTTGGGAGGGGGGAACACTGAAGCTTTCTTT	CASSLGGGNTEAFF
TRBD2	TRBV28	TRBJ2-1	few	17	TGTGCCAGCAGTCCCCTCGGGCGGGGGGGCAACTACAATGAGCAGTTCTTC	CASSPLGRGGNYNEQFF
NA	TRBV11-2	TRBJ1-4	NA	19	TGTGCCAGCAGCTTAAAGTCGTCGACGGGTGGCTCAACTAATGAAAAACTGTTTTTT	CASSLKSSTGGSTNEKLFF
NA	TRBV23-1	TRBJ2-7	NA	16	TGCGCCAGCAGTCGATTACCGGGACACCGGTCCTACGAGCAGTACTTC	CASSRLPGHRSYEQYF
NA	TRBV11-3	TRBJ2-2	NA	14	TGTGCCAGCAGCCGACAGGGAGGTGACGGGGAGCTGTTTTTT	CASSRQGGDGELFF
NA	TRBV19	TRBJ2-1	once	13	TGTGCCAGTAGTATAACGGTTTACAATGAGCAGTTCTTC	CASSITVYNEQFF
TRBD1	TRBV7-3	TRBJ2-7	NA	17	TGTGCCAGCAGCTTGACCCCAGGGACAGGGGGACCCTCCGAGCAGTACTTC	CASSLTPGTGGPSEQYF
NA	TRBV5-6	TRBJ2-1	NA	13	TGTGCCAGCAGCTTGTCAGGATACAATGAGCAGTTCTTC	CASSLSGYNEQFF
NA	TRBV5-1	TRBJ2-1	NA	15	TGCGCCAGCAGCTTGGGGACAGCCCCCTACAATGAGCAGTTCTTC	CASSLGTAPYNEQFF
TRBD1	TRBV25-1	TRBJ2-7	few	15	TGTGCCAGCAGGGCCGGGACAGGGGTTAGCTACGAGCAGTACTTC	CASRAGTGVSYEQYF
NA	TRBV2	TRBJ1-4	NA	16	TGTGCCGTCGACCAGGGGAAAGAAGCGGCTAATGAAAAACTGTTTTTT	CAVDQGKEAANEKLFF
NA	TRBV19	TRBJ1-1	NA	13	TGTGCCAGTACGCGGACACAGAACACTGAAGCTTTCTTT	CASTRTQNTEAFF
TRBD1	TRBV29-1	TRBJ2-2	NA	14	TGCAGCTCTACAGGGGGCACAAACACCGGGGAGCTGTTTTTT	CSSTGGTNTGELFF
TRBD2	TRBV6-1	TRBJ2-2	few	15	TGTGCCAGCAGTGAAGTGAGCGGGGGAATCGGGGAGCTGTTTTTT	CASSEVSGGIGELFF
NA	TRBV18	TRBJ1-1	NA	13	TGTGCCAGCTCACCAATAGTAATGACTGAAGCTTTCTTT	CASSPIVMTEAFF
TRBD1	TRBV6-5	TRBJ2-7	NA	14	TGTGCCAGCAGCTATGACAGGGGGCCTAACGAGCAGTACTTC	CASSYDRGPNEQYF
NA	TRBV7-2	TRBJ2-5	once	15	TGTGCCAGCAGCTTAGGAGGACTACCACAAGAGACCCAGTACTTC	CASSLGGLPQETQYF
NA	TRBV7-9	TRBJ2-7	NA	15	TGTTCCAGCAGCTTAGGGCAGGGTCGAGTCTACGAGCAGTACTTC	CSSSLGQGRVYEQYF
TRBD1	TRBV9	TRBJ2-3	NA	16	TGTGCCAGCAGCGTAGGGACAGGTCGCCTCACAGATACGCAGTATTTT	CASSVGTGRLTDTQYF
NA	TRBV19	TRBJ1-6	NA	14	TGTGCCAGTAGTATCCGGGGTACGAATTCACCCCTCCACTTT	CASSIRGTNSPLHF
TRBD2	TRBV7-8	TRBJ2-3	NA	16	TGTGCCAGCAGCTCTTCAAGACTAGCGGGTACAGATACGCAGTATTTT	CASSSSRLAGTDTQYF
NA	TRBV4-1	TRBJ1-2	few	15	TGCGCCAGCAGCCAAGAGGAAGGACAGAACTATGGCTACACCTTC	CASSQEEGQNYGYTF
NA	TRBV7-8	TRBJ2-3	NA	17	TGTGCCAGCAGCTCCCATTCCGACGGGGAGGTCACAGATACGCAGTATTTT	CASSSHSDGEVTDTQYF
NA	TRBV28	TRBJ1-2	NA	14	TGTGCCAGCAGGGGAACCGGGGGGAACTATGGCTACACCTTC	CASRGTGGNYGYTF
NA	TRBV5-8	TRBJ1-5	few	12	TGTGCCAGCAGCTTGGAATTCTCGTCCCAGCATTTT	CASSLEFSSQHF
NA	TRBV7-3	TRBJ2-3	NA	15	TGTGCCAGCAGCTCCCCACCTCCGGAGAGAGATACGCAGTATTTT	CASSSPPPERDTQYF
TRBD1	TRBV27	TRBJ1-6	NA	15	TGTGCCAGCAGTACAGGACAGGGACCGAATTCACCCCTCCACTTT	CASSTGQGPNSPLHF
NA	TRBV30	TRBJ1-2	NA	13	TGTGCCTGGAGTGTGGGGACAACCGGTGGCTACACCTTC	CAWSVGTTGGYTF
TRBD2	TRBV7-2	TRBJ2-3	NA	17	TGTGCCAGCAGCTTAGGTATTAGCGGGGGAGGCGCAGATACGCAGTATTTT	CASSLGISGGGADTQYF
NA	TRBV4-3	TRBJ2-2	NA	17	TGCGCCAGCAGCCAAGATCCCGGGATCGAGGACACCGGGGAGCTGTTTTTT	CASSQDPGIEDTGELFF
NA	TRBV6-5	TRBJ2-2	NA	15	TGTGCCAGCAGTTACAGGGGCGAGAACACCGGGGAGCTGTTTTTT	CASSYRGENTGELFF
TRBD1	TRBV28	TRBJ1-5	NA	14	TGTGCCAGCAATGACAGGGGGGGCAATCAGCCCCAGCATTTT	CASNDRGGNQPQHF
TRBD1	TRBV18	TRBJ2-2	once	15	TGTGCCAGCTCACCACCGACAGGGTTAACCGGGGAGCTGTTTTTT	CASSPPTGLTGELFF